This T cell receptor (beta chain) was captured by sequencing in a study of vaccination effects on CD4 cells after COVID-19. The CDR3 spans 13 residues. Looked up from germline, CDR1 is SQVTM and CDR2 is ANQGSEA. The germline V and J ends were trimmed by 4 bases and 1 base, with 9 bases remaining between them. In the ViraFEST assay, antigen-specific CD4+ clonotypes were identified by expansion after peptide-pool stimulation. Scientists isolated CD4+ T cells after a roughly ten-day culture period ended. Previously uninfected by SARS-CoV-2, the vaccine recipients also showed negative nucleocapsid antibodies. Cultures of under 2.5 million PBMC per well contained approximately 9.6 IU/ml IL-2 plus 10 ug/ml peptides. Cultures received IL-2 medium that replaced half the medium on days 3 and 7. The repertoire was sequenced with immunoSEQ multiplex PCR; TCRdb's copy has only in-frame clones and lacks some. The sample carries about 20,000 clones, approximately 79% recorded once.

As regards this clone: As yet, its antigen is unknown.

The sample was CD4+ T cells from PBMCs cultured with HCoV-NL63 spike peptides, taken before COVID-19 vaccination. The rearrangement links TRBV29-1 to TRBJ2-3; the D gene is possibly TRBD1 (5 bases). The clonotype was recovered from a human donor who received a COVID-19 vaccine. CDR3 loop: CSVVAQGTDTQYF. In DNA, the CDR3 is TGCAGCGTTGTCGCACAGGGCACAGATACGCAGTATTTT.